This record concerns one T cell receptor (beta chain) sequence. The use of a sample-barcoded 5' primer and a J-beta primer mix characterized a second PCR of about 7 to 12 cycles. TCRdb itself ran the 5' RACE reads through MiXCR, one entry per CDR3 protein. The profile shows hundreds of thousands of distinct CDR3 sequences, approximately 35% of them singletons. The data belong to a study of blood T cells in healthy people across ages. V was clipped by 1 base and J by 1 base, with 11 bases between them. The CDR3 length is 15 residues. Germline-derived CDR1 and CDR2 are MNHEY and SMNVEV (reference sequence).

The chain has TRBV27 and TRBJ2-7; TRBD1 might be the D (6 bases). This receptor was identified in a man younger than 30 in good health. Sequencing used blood. The CDR3 nucleotides are TGTGCCAGCAGTTTATATGGGGGCGAATCCTACGAGCAGTACTTC. Protein sequence: CASSLYGGESYEQYF.